Sequencing of this TCR beta chain was carried out in a study of T-cell reconstitution after alpha-beta-depleted transplantation in children. Using unique molecular identifiers, the investigators prepared the TCRbeta library. TCRdb re-derived calls from the PCR reads in MiXCR, one entry per CDR3 protein. The repertoire holds 250,000 to 300,000 distinct CDR3 sequences, over 9% seen once, with roughly 7.1% in the top ten. In this sample, this clonotype turned up many times. Its antigen is as yet unknown. V was clipped by 5 bases and J by 4 bases, with 27 bases between them. The CDR3 is made up of 17 amino acids. CDR1 is DFQATT and CDR2 is SNEGSKA in the germline V gene (reference sequence). Points from the study as a whole: Several hundred expanded graft clones reportedly supplied alpha-beta T cells about two months after transplant. Most T-cell counts and diversity one year after the transplant came from T cells that were newly produced.

This sequence was found in a boy in the first two years of life with acute myeloid leukemia, due to receive a stem cell transplant. The sequencing used PBMCs, collected before TCRalphabeta/CD19-depleted stem cell transplant. The chain has TRBV20-1 and TRBJ2-7; perhaps TRBD1 as D (6 bases). The CDR3 sequence is CSAYAEGTPSSAYEQYF. Here the CDR3 DNA reads TGCAGTGCTTACGCTGAGGGGACACCGTCGTCCGCGTACGAGCAGTACTTC.